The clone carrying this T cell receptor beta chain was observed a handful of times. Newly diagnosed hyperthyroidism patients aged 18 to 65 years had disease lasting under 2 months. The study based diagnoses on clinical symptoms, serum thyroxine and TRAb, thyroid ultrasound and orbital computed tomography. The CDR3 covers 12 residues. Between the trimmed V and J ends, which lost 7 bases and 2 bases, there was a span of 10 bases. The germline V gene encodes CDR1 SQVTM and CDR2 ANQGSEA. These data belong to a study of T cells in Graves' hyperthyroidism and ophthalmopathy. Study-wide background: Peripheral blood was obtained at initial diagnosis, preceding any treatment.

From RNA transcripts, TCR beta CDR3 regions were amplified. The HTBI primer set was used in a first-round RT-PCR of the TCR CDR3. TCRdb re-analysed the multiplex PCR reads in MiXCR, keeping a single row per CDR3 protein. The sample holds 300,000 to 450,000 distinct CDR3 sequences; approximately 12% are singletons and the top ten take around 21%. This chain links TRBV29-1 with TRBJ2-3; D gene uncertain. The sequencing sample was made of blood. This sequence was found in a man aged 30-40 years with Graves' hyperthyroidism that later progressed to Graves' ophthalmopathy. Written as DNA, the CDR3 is TGCAGCGCGGACGGACCCACAGATACGCAGTATTTT. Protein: CSADGPTDTQYF.